This T cell receptor (beta chain) appears in the sequencing data of a study of cytomegalovirus exposure and HLA in healthy donors. Turning to the study itself: In terms of ancestry, the Caucasian-associated cluster contained more than 65% of the 398 genotyped donors. Regarding the study as a whole: Differences between HLA loci emerged in a later analysis of TCR association rates, with DRB1 most and HLA-C fewest. The authors later found most CMV-associated TCR beta chains appeared HLA-restricted. A link between a missense DCLRE1C variant and TCR beta V- and J-gene trimming emerged from a later analysis.

In regard to this clone: The antigen is unknown.

60 Vbeta and 13 Jbeta primers were used in PCR. Some clones are missing from TCRdb's copy, which holds only in-frame ones; the method was immunoSEQ multiplex PCR. The table shows roughly 290,000 clones, with 80% occurring only once. This receptor was taken from a girl aged 2 to 9 in good health and CMV-seronegative. Sequenced sample: PBMCs.

The CDR3 DNA reads TGCGCCAGCAGCCAAGCCCTAAGCGCGCGGTCTCGGGAGCAGTACTTC. This gives the protein CASSQALSARSREQYF. The chain links TRBV4-1 to TRBJ2-7; the D is unclear. The CDR3 loop spans 16 amino acids. The V gene lost 1 base and the J gene lost 7 bases, with 20 bases spanning the gap. Germline CDR1 is MGHRA and CDR2 is YSYEKL.